The present entry profiles one T cell receptor beta chain with its context. Its antigen is not known. This record comes from a study of T cells expressing NK-cell markers. As for the study in general: It was sorted CD3+CD56-NKG2C+, CD3+CD56+NKG2C- and CD3+CD56+NKG2C+ T cells that provided the TCR beta repertoires.

Study outcomes and limitations: The CD3+CD56-NKG2C+ fraction was also led by these clonotypes in a handful of donors.

This CDR3 comprises 11 residues. CDR1 is SEHNR and CDR2 is FQNEAQ in the germline V gene (reference sequence). Generation of TCR beta cDNA was performed by 5'RACE template switching incorporating UMIs. TCRdb re-called the 5' RACE reads and shows each CDR3 protein once, DNA omitted. The ten most abundant clones cover approximately 18% of a sample with 160,000 or so distinct CDR3 sequences. The clonotype comes from a woman aged 18 to 75 in good health. Sequenced input: blood T cells: a sorted CD56 or NKG2C T cell subset, CD4+ or CD8+ T cells, or bulk PBMC T cells (not recorded which). The rearrangement joins TRBV7-9 to TRBJ2-7. CDR3 in amino acids: CASSGSSEQYF.